These T cell receptor beta chains were read from a single sample in a study of T cells in Graves' hyperthyroidism and ophthalmopathy. Each CDR3 protein is one row after TCRdb ran MiXCR on the multiplex PCR reads. Among about 400,000 distinct CDR3 sequences listed, 15% were seen once. Sequencing used blood. These receptors were taken from a woman between 25 and 40 years old with Graves' hyperthyroidism. Each CDR3 is given with its conserved first and last residue. Each record gives: CDR3 protein, CDR3 DNA, clone size, J gene, D gene, V gene. A D gene is named only where the DNA matches it firmly. Part of the rows lack a size; the others show once, few, many or a class for expanded clones.

CDR3: CASSVANHQPQHF; DNA: TGTGCCAGCAGTGTAGCTAATCATCAGCCCCAGCATTTT; size: few; J: TRBJ1-5; D: NA; V: TRBV2
CDR3: CASMEGTNYGYTF; DNA: TGTGCCAGCATGGAGGGAACTAACTATGGCTACACCTTC; size: NA; J: TRBJ1-2; D: NA; V: TRBV28
CDR3: CASERTGNSPLHF; DNA: TGTGCCAGCGAGCGGACGGGGAATTCACCCCTCCACTTT; size: many; J: TRBJ1-6; D: NA; V: TRBV12-3/TRBV12-4
CDR3: CASSQGRSLAKNIQYF; DNA: TGTGCCAGCAGCCAAGGTCGGTCTCTAGCCAAAAACATTCAGTACTTC; size: many; J: TRBJ2-4; D: NA; V: TRBV3-1
CDR3: CASSPDRDRGLEQYF; DNA: TGTGCCAGCAGCCCCGATAGGGACAGGGGTCTCGAGCAGTACTTC; size: many; J: TRBJ2-7; D: TRBD1; V: TRBV11-2
CDR3: CASSYGTDTDTQYF; DNA: TGTGCCAGCAGCTACGGGACAGACACAGATACGCAGTATTTT; size: many; J: TRBJ2-3; D: TRBD1; V: TRBV7-9
CDR3: CSVVSFAAGSGTDTQYF; DNA: TGCAGCGTTGTTTCGTTCGCGGCGGGGTCGGGCACAGATACGCAGTATTTT; size: few; J: TRBJ2-3; D: NA; V: TRBV29-1
CDR3: CASSNEGDQPQHF; DNA: TGTGCCAGCAGTAACGAGGGGGATCAGCCCCAGCATTTT; size: few; J: TRBJ1-5; D: NA; V: TRBV2
CDR3: CASSPGRGDYEQYF; DNA: TGTGCCAGCTCACCCGGCAGGGGGGACTACGAGCAGTACTTC; size: many; J: TRBJ2-7; D: NA; V: TRBV18
CDR3: CSVAAGGLETQYF; DNA: TGCAGCGTTGCAGCGGGAGGGCTGGAGACCCAGTACTTC; size: many; J: TRBJ2-5; D: TRBD2; V: TRBV29-1
CDR3: CAILGPTDTQYF; DNA: TGTGCCATCCTGGGTCCCACAGATACGCAGTATTTT; size: few; J: TRBJ2-3; D: NA; V: TRBV6-1
CDR3: CATSDAIQSRDGENIQYF; DNA: TGTGCCACCAGTGATGCCATTCAATCCCGGGACGGAGAGAACATTCAGTACTTC; size: few; J: TRBJ2-4; D: NA; V: TRBV24-1
CDR3: CASSLGVVSYNEQFF; DNA: TGTGCCAGCAGCCTAGGGGTTGTCTCCTACAATGAGCAGTTCTTC; size: many; J: TRBJ2-1; D: NA; V: TRBV7-8
CDR3: CASSIQNQPQHF; DNA: TGTGCCAGCAGCATTCAGAATCAGCCCCAGCATTTT; size: few; J: TRBJ1-5; D: NA; V: TRBV7-9
CDR3: CASSFTDYTGELFF; DNA: TGTGCCAGCAGTTTTACAGATTACACCGGGGAGCTGTTTTTT; size: once; J: TRBJ2-2; D: NA; V: TRBV12-3/TRBV12-4
CDR3: CASSVDRLSGNTIYF; DNA: TGTGCCAGCAGCGTTGACAGGCTCTCTGGAAACACCATATATTTT; size: NA; J: TRBJ1-3; D: NA; V: TRBV2
CDR3: CASSTGSGTEAFF; DNA: TGTGCCAGCTCCACAGGGTCGGGCACTGAAGCTTTCTTT; size: many; J: TRBJ1-1; D: NA; V: TRBV11-2
CDR3: CASSEGQGARNIQYF; DNA: TGTGCCAGCAGCGAAGGACAGGGGGCAAGAAACATTCAGTACTTC; size: many; J: TRBJ2-4; D: TRBD1; V: TRBV3-1
CDR3: CATSVMGETQYF; DNA: TGTGCCACCAGTGTCATGGGAGAGACCCAGTACTTC; size: NA; J: TRBJ2-5; D: NA; V: TRBV24-1
CDR3: CASSPYNRKETQYF; DNA: TGTGCCAGCAGCCCGTATAACAGGAAAGAGACCCAGTACTTC; size: many; J: TRBJ2-5; D: NA; V: TRBV3-1
CDR3: CASSQVGNQPQHF; DNA: TGTGCCAGCAGCCAAGTAGGCAATCAGCCCCAGCATTTT; size: many; J: TRBJ1-5; D: NA; V: TRBV3-1
CDR3: CASSLRGNQETQYF; DNA: TGTGCCAGCAGCTTGAGAGGGAACCAAGAGACCCAGTACTTC; size: few; J: TRBJ2-5; D: NA; V: TRBV5-6
CDR3: CASSRKTADTGELFF; DNA: TGTGCCAGCAGCCGAAAGACAGCAGACACCGGGGAGCTGTTTTTT; size: many; J: TRBJ2-2; D: NA; V: TRBV7-2
CDR3: CASRRTSGYDEQFF; DNA: TGTGCCAGCCGGCGGACTAGCGGCTACGATGAGCAGTTCTTC; size: few; J: TRBJ2-1; D: TRBD2; V: TRBV2
CDR3: CAWSRRRGYTF; DNA: TGTGCCTGGAGCCGGCGTCGAGGCTACACCTTC; size: many; J: TRBJ1-2; D: NA; V: TRBV30
CDR3: CASSLVTTGNYGYTF; DNA: TGCGCCAGCAGCTTGGTTACTACAGGGAACTATGGCTACACCTTC; size: many; J: TRBJ1-2; D: NA; V: TRBV5-1
CDR3: CASSLNSKGTRGEKLFF; DNA: TGTGCCAGCAGCTTAAATTCGAAAGGGACCCGAGGCGAAAAACTGTTTTTT; size: NA; J: TRBJ1-4; D: NA; V: TRBV7-8
CDR3: CASSREFGDTQYF; DNA: TGCGCCAGCAGCAGGGAGTTTGGAGATACGCAGTATTTT; size: many; J: TRBJ2-3; D: NA; V: TRBV5-1
CDR3: CASSIGTGYNEQFF; DNA: TGTGCCAGTAGTATAGGGACAGGTTACAATGAGCAGTTCTTC; size: NA; J: TRBJ2-1; D: TRBD1; V: TRBV19
CDR3: CASSQDWGEQYF; DNA: TGTGCCAGCAGCCAAGACTGGGGGGAGCAGTACTTC; size: many; J: TRBJ2-7; D: NA; V: TRBV14
CDR3: CASSDRDKGTQYF; DNA: TGTGCCAGCAGCGACCGGGACAAGGGAACCCAGTACTTC; size: many; J: TRBJ2-5; D: NA; V: TRBV11-1
CDR3: CASSVGVGQGCQPQHF; DNA: TGTGCCAGCAGCGTAGGCGTGGGACAGGGTTGTCAGCCCCAGCATTTT; size: NA; J: TRBJ1-5; D: TRBD1; V: TRBV9